The 4 T cell receptor beta chains below were found in one sample sequenced in a study of T-cell reconstitution after alpha-beta-depleted transplantation in children. A library of TCRbeta sequences, prepared with unique molecular identifiers, was generated. From the PCR reads, TCRdb called clonotypes with MiXCR, one entry per CDR3 protein. The sample has 440,000 or so distinct CDR3 sequences, about a tenth seen once. Sequences were derived from PBMCs from the stem cell graft donor, sampled from the stem cell graft. The receptor set was obtained from a human donor who donated a stem cell graft to a child with acute myeloid leukemia.

The chain has TRBV5-1 and TRBJ1-5; 10 bases match TRBD1. Germline-derived CDR1 and CDR2 are SGHRS and YFSETQ. The CDR3 is made up of 14 amino acids. Losses at the gene ends were 3 bases for V and 6 bases for J; bases not matched to a gene: 3. The DNA of the CDR3 is TGCGCCAGCAGCTCGGGACAGGGGTCTCAGCCCCAGCATTTT. Its translation: CASSSGQGSQPQHF.

This clonotype was seen a handful of times. The V call is TRBV9, the J call TRBJ1-2; 9 bases are a match to TRBD1. CDR1 SGDLS and CDR2 YYNGEE come from the germline V gene. The CDR3 length is 16 residues. V shed 3 bases and J 7 bases; nucleotides not matched to a gene: 13. Here the CDR3 reads CASSAEQGAFIPGYTF. DNA for the CDR3: TGTGCCAGCAGCGCCGAACAGGGGGCGTTCATTCCTGGCTACACCTTC.

CDR3 residues: CASSKEGGSYNEQFF. CDR3 sequence (DNA): TGTGCCAGCAGCAAAGAAGGCGGCTCCTACAATGAGCAGTTCTTC. This sequence joins TRBV6-1 and TRBJ2-1; D not certain. V shed 6 bases and J shed 0 bases, with 12 bases lying between them. Germline CDR1 MNHNS, CDR2 SASEGT. CDR3 length equals 15 residues.

This clonotype has a handful of counts. The CDR3 spells CASMSSGDLPYEQYF. The CDR3 nucleotides read TGTGCCAGCATGTCATCAGGGGACCTCCCCTACGAGCAGTACTTC. This chain links TRBV28 with TRBJ2-7; D might be TRBD1 (6 bases). The CDR3 runs to 15 residues. The ends were cut back, 7 bases at V and 2 bases at J, with 18 bases in the middle. Per the germline V gene, CDR1 is MDHEN and CDR2 is SYDVKM.